These T cell receptor beta chains were read from a single sample in a study of shared clonotypes between healthy human individuals. Some clones are missing from TCRdb's copy, which holds only in-frame ones; the method was immunoSEQ multiplex PCR. This sample yields 150,000 to 200,000 clones, of which over 85% are seen a single time; 0.067% belongs to the top ten. Material: naive CD4+ T cells sorted from blood. The receptors originated from a woman in her twenties or thirties in good health. Each CDR3 is given with its conserved first and last residue. The D gene is left open where the match is weak. Size tells how often a clone was seen (once, few, many) or the class of an expanded clone, and some rows leave it out.

DNA: TGCGCCAGCAGCTTAAACACCGGGACAGGGACAGATACGCAGTATTTT
CDR3: CASSLNTGTGTDTQYF
V: TRBV5-1
size: .
D: TRBD1
J: TRBJ2-3

DNA: TGCGCCAGCAGCCAAGATCTTGGCCGGACTAGCAATCAGCCCCAGCATTTT
CDR3: CASSQDLGRTSNQPQHF
V: TRBV4-1
size: .
D: .
J: TRBJ1-5

DNA: TGTGCCAGCAGTCCAGCAACTAATGAAAAACTGTTTTTT
CDR3: CASSPATNEKLFF
V: TRBV27
size: .
D: .
J: TRBJ1-4

DNA: TGTGCCAGCAGTTCTGTAAACAGGGTGGGGGCTGAGACCCAGTACTTC
CDR3: CASSSVNRVGAETQYF
V: TRBV27
size: .
D: .
J: TRBJ2-5

DNA: TGCGCCAGCAGCCCCCCGGGGGAGGTATCCTACGAGCAGTACTTC
CDR3: CASSPPGEVSYEQYF
V: TRBV5-1
size: .
D: .
J: TRBJ2-7

DNA: TGTGCCAGTAGTATTGGGGCAGGGGGCCACTCTGGGGCCAACGTCCTGACTTTC
CDR3: CASSIGAGGHSGANVLTF
V: TRBV19
size: .
D: TRBD1
J: TRBJ2-6

DNA: TGCGCCAGCAGTGAGACAGGAAACACTGAAGCTTTCTTT
CDR3: CASSETGNTEAFF
V: TRBV10-1
size: .
D: .
J: TRBJ1-1

DNA: TGTGCCAGCAGTGAAGAATCCGGGACAGGAAAGGCCTACGAGCAGTACTTC
CDR3: CASSEESGTGKAYEQYF
V: TRBV6-1
size: .
D: TRBD1
J: TRBJ2-7

DNA: TGTGCCAGCAGTTACAGCGGACAGGGGGCGGGCTATGGCTACACCTTC
CDR3: CASSYSGQGAGYGYTF
V: TRBV28
size: .
D: TRBD1
J: TRBJ1-2

DNA: TGTGCCAGCAGCTTAGTGGGACAGACCTATGGCTACACCTTC
CDR3: CASSLVGQTYGYTF
V: TRBV7-2
size: .
D: TRBD1
J: TRBJ1-2

DNA: TGCGCCAGCAGCTTGGCGGGACAGGGTGAAGGCGAAAAACTGTTTTTT
CDR3: CASSLAGQGEGEKLFF
V: TRBV5-1
size: .
D: TRBD1
J: TRBJ1-4

DNA: TGTGCCAGCAGCCTACAGGGGACTCCTGGGGCCAACGTCCTGACTTTC
CDR3: CASSLQGTPGANVLTF
V: TRBV7-2
size: .
D: .
J: TRBJ2-6

DNA: TGTGCCAGCAGTCCGGACACGTCGTCACCCCTCCACTTT
CDR3: CASSPDTSSPLHF
V: TRBV28
size: .
D: .
J: TRBJ1-6

DNA: TGTGCCAGCAGTTGGGACGGGCGCGAGCAGTACTTC
CDR3: CASSWDGREQYF
V: TRBV28
size: .
D: .
J: TRBJ2-7

DNA: TGTGCCAGCAGTTTAGGCCGGGACAGGCGTTCTTATAGCAATCAGCCCCAGCATTTT
CDR3: CASSLGRDRRSYSNQPQHF
V: TRBV28
size: .
D: TRBD1
J: TRBJ1-5

DNA: TGTGCCAGCAGCTTGGCCGGTATAGGCGGTGAAAAACTGTTTTTT
CDR3: CASSLAGIGGEKLFF
V: TRBV5-5
size: .
D: .
J: TRBJ1-4

DNA: TGTGCCAGTAGTTCCGACAGGGGGGACAATCAGCCCCAGCATTTT
CDR3: CASSSDRGDNQPQHF
V: TRBV19
size: .
D: TRBD1
J: TRBJ1-5

DNA: TGTGCCAGCAGCCAAGATGGTAATAGCGGGAGGTATTACTCCTACGAGCAGTACTTC
CDR3: CASSQDGNSGRYYSYEQYF
V: TRBV4-2
size: .
D: TRBD2
J: TRBJ2-7

DNA: TGCGCCAGCGGGGACAAAAATCCATACGCGAACACCGGGGAGCTGTTTTTT
CDR3: CASGDKNPYANTGELFF
V: TRBV5-1
size: .
D: .
J: TRBJ2-2

DNA: TGTGCCAGCAGTGACACTAGCGGTGTCGGGGAGCTGTTTTTT
CDR3: CASSDTSGVGELFF
V: TRBV2
size: .
D: TRBD2
J: TRBJ2-2

DNA: TGTGCCAGCAGTGATAAGGGCGCCAACACCGGGGAGCTGTTTTTT
CDR3: CASSDKGANTGELFF
V: TRBV6-1
size: once
D: .
J: TRBJ2-2

DNA: TGTGCCAGCAGTTTGTTAGCAGGCTCCTACGAGCAGTACTTC
CDR3: CASSLLAGSYEQYF
V: TRBV27
size: .
D: .
J: TRBJ2-7

DNA: TGTGCCTGGAGCGCTCCCCCAAAGGGGACCTACGAGCAGTACTTC
CDR3: CAWSAPPKGTYEQYF
V: TRBV30
size: .
D: .
J: TRBJ2-7

DNA: TGTGCCAGCAGCCAAGTCTTTTGGCGAAAGGGATACAATGAGCAGTTCTTC
CDR3: CASSQVFWRKGYNEQFF
V: TRBV4-2
size: .
D: .
J: TRBJ2-1

DNA: TGTGCCTGGACCGCCGGGGGGCGAACTGAAGCTTTCTTT
CDR3: CAWTAGGRTEAFF
V: TRBV30
size: .
D: .
J: TRBJ1-1

DNA: TGTGCCAGCAGCCGACAGGGACAGCCCCAGCATTTT
CDR3: CASSRQGQPQHF
V: TRBV28
size: .
D: TRBD1
J: TRBJ1-5

DNA: TGTGCCAGCAGCGTAGGACACAGCATGAACACTGAAGCTTTCTTT
CDR3: CASSVGHSMNTEAFF
V: TRBV9
size: .
D: .
J: TRBJ1-1

DNA: TGTGCCAGCAGCTGGGGGGACGAGCAGTACTTC
CDR3: CASSWGDEQYF
V: TRBV5-4
size: .
D: .
J: TRBJ2-7

DNA: TGTGCCAGCAGCTATTGGACATCCGAAACCGCAGGTTACGAGCAGTACTTC
CDR3: CASSYWTSETAGYEQYF
V: TRBV7-9
size: .
D: .
J: TRBJ2-7

DNA: TGTGCCAGCAAGGGGGCCGACACTGAAGCTTTCTTT
CDR3: CASKGADTEAFF
V: TRBV4-2
size: .
D: TRBD1
J: TRBJ1-1

DNA: TGCGCCAGCAGCTTGGAGACGGGATGGGGCGGGAGGGACTACGAGCAGTACTTC
CDR3: CASSLETGWGGRDYEQYF
V: TRBV5-1
size: .
D: TRBD2
J: TRBJ2-7

DNA: TGCGCCAGCAGACTAGCGGACACCGGGGAGCTGTTTTTT
CDR3: CASRLADTGELFF
V: TRBV10-1
size: .
D: TRBD2
J: TRBJ2-2

DNA: TGTGCCATCAGTGAGCTGGGGACAGGGGATCACGAGCAGTACTTC
CDR3: CAISELGTGDHEQYF
V: TRBV10-3
size: .
D: TRBD1
J: TRBJ2-7

DNA: TGTGCCAGCAGTTCGCCGGTCTCTACCCTAAACACCATATATTTT
CDR3: CASSSPVSTLNTIYF
V: TRBV28
size: once
D: .
J: TRBJ1-3

DNA: TGTGCCAGTAGTATCGGGTTCCGGAAGAGCACAGATACGCAGTATTTT
CDR3: CASSIGFRKSTDTQYF
V: TRBV19
size: .
D: .
J: TRBJ2-3

DNA: TGCGCCAGCAGCCCCACCAAACCGGGACTAGCGGGAGTAGAGCAGTACTTC
CDR3: CASSPTKPGLAGVEQYF
V: TRBV4-1
size: .
D: TRBD2
J: TRBJ2-7

DNA: TGTGGTAGCGGGGGTGGTTTCTACGAGCAGTACTTC
CDR3: CGSGGGFYEQYF
V: TRBV28
size: .
D: TRBD2
J: TRBJ2-7

DNA: TGTGCCAGCAGCTCGACCCCCGCGACTACATACAATGAGCAGTTCTTC
CDR3: CASSSTPATTYNEQFF
V: TRBV11-2
size: .
D: .
J: TRBJ2-1

DNA: TGTGCCAGCAGTTCATCGTCGCGTTACGAGCAGTACTTC
CDR3: CASSSSSRYEQYF
V: TRBV2
size: .
D: .
J: TRBJ2-7

DNA: TGCGCCAGCAGCTTAGCTAGCTCTGCGTACGAGCAGTACTTC
CDR3: CASSLASSAYEQYF
V: TRBV5-1
size: .
D: .
J: TRBJ2-7

DNA: TGTGCCAGCAGTGTTGAGGTTGGCTACGAGCAGTACTTC
CDR3: CASSVEVGYEQYF
V: TRBV2
size: .
D: .
J: TRBJ2-7

DNA: TGTGCCAGTAGTCTGGGTCAGGGGGCTTACGAGCAGTACTTC
CDR3: CASSLGQGAYEQYF
V: TRBV19
size: .
D: TRBD1
J: TRBJ2-7

DNA: TGTGCCAGCAGTTTATATCGCCAGAGCACAGATACGCAGTATTTT
CDR3: CASSLYRQSTDTQYF
V: TRBV28
size: .
D: .
J: TRBJ2-3

DNA: TGTGCCAGCGAACAGGGGGCTTGGAGCAATCAGCCCCAGCATTTT
CDR3: CASEQGAWSNQPQHF
V: TRBV28
size: .
D: TRBD1
J: TRBJ1-5

DNA: TGTGCCAGCAGCTTAGTGGCAGGGAACTATGGCTACACCTTC
CDR3: CASSLVAGNYGYTF
V: TRBV7-9
size: .
D: .
J: TRBJ1-2

DNA: TGTGCCAGCTCACCCAAGTCTCACGGAAGCTCTGGAAACACCATATATTTT
CDR3: CASSPKSHGSSGNTIYF
V: TRBV18
size: .
D: .
J: TRBJ1-3

DNA: TGTGCCAGCAGCCCGAGACTAGCGGGTAGCTCCTACGAGCAGTACTTC
CDR3: CASSPRLAGSSYEQYF
V: TRBV11-2
size: .
D: TRBD2
J: TRBJ2-7